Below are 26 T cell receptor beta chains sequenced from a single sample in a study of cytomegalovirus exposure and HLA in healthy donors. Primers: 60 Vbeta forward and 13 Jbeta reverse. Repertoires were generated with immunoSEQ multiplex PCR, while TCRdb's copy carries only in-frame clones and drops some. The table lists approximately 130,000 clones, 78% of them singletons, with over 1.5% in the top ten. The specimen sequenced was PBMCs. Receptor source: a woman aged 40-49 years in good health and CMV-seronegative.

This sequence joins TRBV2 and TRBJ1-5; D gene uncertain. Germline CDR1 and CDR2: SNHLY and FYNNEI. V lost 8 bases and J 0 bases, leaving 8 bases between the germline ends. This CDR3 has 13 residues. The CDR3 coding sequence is TGTGCCAGCGCACAGAATAGCAATCAGCCCCAGCATTTT. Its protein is CASAQNSNQPQHF.

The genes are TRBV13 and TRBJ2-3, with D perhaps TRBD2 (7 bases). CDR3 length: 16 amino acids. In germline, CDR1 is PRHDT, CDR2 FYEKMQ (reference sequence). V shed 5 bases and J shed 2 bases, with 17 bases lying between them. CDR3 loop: CASSGGSGGLTDTQYF. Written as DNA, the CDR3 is TGTGCCAGCAGCGGGGGCTCGGGGGGCCTCACAGATACGCAGTATTTT.

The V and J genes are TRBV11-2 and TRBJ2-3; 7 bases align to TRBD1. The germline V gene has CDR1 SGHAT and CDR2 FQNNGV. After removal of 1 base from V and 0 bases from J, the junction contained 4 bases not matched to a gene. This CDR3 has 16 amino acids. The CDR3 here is CASSLGDSFSTDTQYF. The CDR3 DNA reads TGTGCCAGCAGCTTAGGGGACAGCTTCAGCACAGATACGCAGTATTTT.

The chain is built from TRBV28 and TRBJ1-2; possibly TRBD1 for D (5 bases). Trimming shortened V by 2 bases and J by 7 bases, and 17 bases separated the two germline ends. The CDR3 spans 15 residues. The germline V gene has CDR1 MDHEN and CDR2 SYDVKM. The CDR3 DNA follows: TGTGCCAGCAGTTTAGGGGCAGGGTTCCTCCGTGGCTACACCTTC. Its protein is CASSLGAGFLRGYTF.

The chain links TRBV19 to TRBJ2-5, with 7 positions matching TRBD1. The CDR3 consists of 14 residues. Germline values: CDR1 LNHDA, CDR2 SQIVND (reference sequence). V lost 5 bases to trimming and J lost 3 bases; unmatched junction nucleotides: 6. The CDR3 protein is CASSEGAGEETQYF. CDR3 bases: TGTGCCAGTAGTGAGGGGGCAGGGGAAGAGACCCAGTACTTC.

The CDR3 nucleotides read TGTGCCAGCAGCCAAGAGGTATCGCCCGGGTATGACGGTGAAGCTTTCTTT. It encodes CASSQEVSPGYDGEAFF. The gene calls are TRBV14 and TRBJ1-1; D remains ambiguous. Trimming shortened V by 0 bases and J by 7 bases, and 21 bases separated the two germline ends. The CDR3 is 17 residues long. Germline V lookup: CDR1 SGHDN, CDR2 FVKESK.

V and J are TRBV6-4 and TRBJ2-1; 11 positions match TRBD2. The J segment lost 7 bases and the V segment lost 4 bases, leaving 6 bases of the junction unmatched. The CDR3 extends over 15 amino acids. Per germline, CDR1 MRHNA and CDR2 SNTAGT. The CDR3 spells CASSALAGGLNEQFF. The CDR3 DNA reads TGTGCCAGCAGTGCCCTAGCGGGGGGCCTTAATGAGCAGTTCTTC.

CDR3 region: CASSYDRPLRETQYF. The CDR3 DNA reads TGTGCCAGCAGTTACGACAGGCCGCTAAGGGAGACCCAGTACTTC. This chain uses TRBV6-5 with TRBJ2-5; tentatively, D is TRBD1 (6 bases). Trimming removed 2 bases from V and 5 bases from J, with 15 bases in between. Germline V gives CDR1 MNHEY, CDR2 SVGAGI. The length of the CDR3 is 15 residues.

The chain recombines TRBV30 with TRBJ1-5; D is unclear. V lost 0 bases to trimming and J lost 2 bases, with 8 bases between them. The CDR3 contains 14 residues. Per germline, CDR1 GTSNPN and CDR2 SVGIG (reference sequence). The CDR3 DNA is TGTGCCTGGAGTGTACTCCTGGGCAATCAGCCCCAGCATTTT. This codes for CAWSVLLGNQPQHF. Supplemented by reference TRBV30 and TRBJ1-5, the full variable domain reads SQTIHQWPATLVQPVGSPLSLECTVEGTSNPNLYWYRQAAGRGLQLLFYSVGIGQISSEVPQNLSASRPQDRQFILSSKKLLLSDSGFYLCAWSVLLGNQPQHFGDGTRLSIL.

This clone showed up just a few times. The CDR3 spells CASTESQFSSGAFF. Here the CDR3 DNA reads TGTGCCAGCACCGAGAGCCAGTTTTCTTCGGGAGCTTTCTTT. The rearrangement uses TRBV6-1 and TRBJ1-1; no definite D call. This CDR3 is built from 14 residues. In germline, CDR1 is MNHNS, CDR2 SASEGT. The V end lost 7 bases, the J end lost 10 bases, and 22 bases lay between the germline ends.

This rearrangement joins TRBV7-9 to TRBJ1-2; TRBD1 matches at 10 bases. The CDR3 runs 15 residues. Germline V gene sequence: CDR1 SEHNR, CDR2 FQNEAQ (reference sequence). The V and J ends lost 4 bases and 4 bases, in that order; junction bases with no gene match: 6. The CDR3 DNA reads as TGTGCCAGCAGCTCGGGACAGGGGACGACCTATGGCTACACCTTC. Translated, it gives CASSSGQGTTYGYTF.

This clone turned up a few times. CDR3 nucleotide sequence: TGTGCCAGCAGCTCTCCGGGGGTGGACTATGGCTACACCTTC. The encoded protein is CASSSPGVDYGYTF. The chain links TRBV5-6 to TRBJ1-2, with D perhaps matching TRBD1 (5 bases). The V and J ends lost 3 bases and 3 bases respectively, with 12 bases between them. The CDR3 contains 14 residues. Per germline, CDR1 SGHDT and CDR2 YYEEEE.

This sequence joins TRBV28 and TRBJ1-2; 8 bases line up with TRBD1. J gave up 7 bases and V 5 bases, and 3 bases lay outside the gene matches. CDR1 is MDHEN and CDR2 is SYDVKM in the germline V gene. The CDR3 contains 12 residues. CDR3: CASSQGALGYTF. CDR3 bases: TGTGCCAGCAGTCAGGGGGCTCTTGGCTACACCTTC.

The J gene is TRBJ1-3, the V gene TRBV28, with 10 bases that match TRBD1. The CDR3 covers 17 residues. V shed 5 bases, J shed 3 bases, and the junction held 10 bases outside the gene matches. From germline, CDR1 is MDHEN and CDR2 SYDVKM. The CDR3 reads CASSPNDRGRSGNTIYF. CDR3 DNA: TGTGCCAGCAGTCCCAACGACAGGGGGCGCAGTGGAAACACCATATATTTT.

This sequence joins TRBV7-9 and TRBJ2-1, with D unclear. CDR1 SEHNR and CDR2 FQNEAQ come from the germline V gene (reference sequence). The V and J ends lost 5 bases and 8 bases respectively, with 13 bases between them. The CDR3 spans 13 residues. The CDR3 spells CASSPPRLDEQFF. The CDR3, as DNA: TGTGCCAGCAGCCCACCGAGGTTGGATGAGCAGTTCTTC.

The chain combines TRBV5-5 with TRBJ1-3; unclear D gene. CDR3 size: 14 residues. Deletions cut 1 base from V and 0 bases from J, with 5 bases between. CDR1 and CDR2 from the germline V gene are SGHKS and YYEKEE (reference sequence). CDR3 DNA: TGTGCCAGCAGCTTGCCGGGCTCTGGAAACACCATATATTTT. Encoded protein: CASSLPGSGNTIYF.

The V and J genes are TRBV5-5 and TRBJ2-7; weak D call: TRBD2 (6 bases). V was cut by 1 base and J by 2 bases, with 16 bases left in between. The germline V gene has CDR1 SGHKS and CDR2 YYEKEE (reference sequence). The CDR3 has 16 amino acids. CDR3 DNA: TGTGCCAGCAGCTTGATCTCGGGGGACTTCCCCTACGAGCAGTACTTC. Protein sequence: CASSLISGDFPYEQYF.

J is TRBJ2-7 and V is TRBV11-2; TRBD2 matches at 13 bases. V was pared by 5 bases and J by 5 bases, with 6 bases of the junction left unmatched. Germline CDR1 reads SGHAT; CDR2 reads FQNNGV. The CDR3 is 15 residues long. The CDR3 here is CASSRGLAGNDEQYF. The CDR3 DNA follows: TGTGCCAGCAGCCGGGGACTAGCGGGGAACGACGAGCAGTACTTC.

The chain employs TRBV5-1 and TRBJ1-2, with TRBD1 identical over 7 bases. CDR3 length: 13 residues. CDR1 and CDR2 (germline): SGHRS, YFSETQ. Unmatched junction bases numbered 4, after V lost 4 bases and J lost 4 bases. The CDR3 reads CASSAGTAYGYTF. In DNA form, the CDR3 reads TGCGCCAGCAGCGCGGGGACAGCCTATGGCTACACCTTC.

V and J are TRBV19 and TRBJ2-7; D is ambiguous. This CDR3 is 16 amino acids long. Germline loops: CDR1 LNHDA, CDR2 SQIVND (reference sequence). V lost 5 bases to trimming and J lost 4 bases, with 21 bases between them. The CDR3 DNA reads TGTGCCAGTAGTTCCTCCCACTCGAGCCTCGGGTACGAGCAGTACTTC. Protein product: CASSSSHSSLGYEQYF.

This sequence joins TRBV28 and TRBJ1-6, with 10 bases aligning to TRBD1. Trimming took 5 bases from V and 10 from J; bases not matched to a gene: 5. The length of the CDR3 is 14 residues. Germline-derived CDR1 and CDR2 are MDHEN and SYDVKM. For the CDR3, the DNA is TGTGCCAGCAGTGGGACAGGGGAGTGGTCACCCCTCCACTTT. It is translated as CASSGTGEWSPLHF. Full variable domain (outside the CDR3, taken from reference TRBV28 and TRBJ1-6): DVKVTQSSRYLVKRTGEKVFLECVQDMDHENMFWYRQDPGLGLRLIYFSYDVKMKEKGDIPEGYSVSREKKERFSLILESASTNQTSMYLCASSGTGEWSPLHFGNGTRLTVT.

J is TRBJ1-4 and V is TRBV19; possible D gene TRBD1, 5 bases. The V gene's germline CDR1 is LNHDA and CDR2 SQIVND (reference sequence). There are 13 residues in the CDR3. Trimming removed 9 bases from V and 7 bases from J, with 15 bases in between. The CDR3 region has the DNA TGTGCCAGCCAGTTCCGCAGGGCTGAAAAACTGTTTTTT. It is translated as CASQFRRAEKLFF.

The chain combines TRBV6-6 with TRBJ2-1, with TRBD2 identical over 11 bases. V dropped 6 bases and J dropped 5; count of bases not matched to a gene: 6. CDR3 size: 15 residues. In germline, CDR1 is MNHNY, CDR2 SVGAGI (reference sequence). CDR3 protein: CASRSTSGNDNEQFF. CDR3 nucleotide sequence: TGTGCCAGCAGGTCGACTAGCGGGAACGACAATGAGCAGTTCTTC.

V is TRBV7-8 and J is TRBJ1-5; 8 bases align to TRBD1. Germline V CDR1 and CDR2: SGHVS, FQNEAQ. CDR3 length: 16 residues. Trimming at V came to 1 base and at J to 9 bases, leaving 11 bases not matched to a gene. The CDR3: CASSLGARGQLRPQHF. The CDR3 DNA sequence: TGTGCCAGCAGCTTAGGGGCCAGGGGGCAGCTACGGCCCCAGCATTTT.

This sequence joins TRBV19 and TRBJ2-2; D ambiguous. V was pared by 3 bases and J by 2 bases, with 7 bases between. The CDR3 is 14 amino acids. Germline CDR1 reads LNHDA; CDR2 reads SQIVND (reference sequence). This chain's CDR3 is CASSMSVNTGELFF. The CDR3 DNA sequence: TGTGCCAGTAGTATGTCGGTCAACACCGGGGAGCTGTTTTTT.

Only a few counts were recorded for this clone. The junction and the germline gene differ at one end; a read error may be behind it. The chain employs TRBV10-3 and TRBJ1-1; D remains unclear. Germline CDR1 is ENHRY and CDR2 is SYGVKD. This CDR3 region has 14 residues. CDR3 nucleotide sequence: TGTGCCAGCAGTTACTCGGACTGGAACACTGAAGCTTTCTTT. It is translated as CASSYSDWNTEAFF.